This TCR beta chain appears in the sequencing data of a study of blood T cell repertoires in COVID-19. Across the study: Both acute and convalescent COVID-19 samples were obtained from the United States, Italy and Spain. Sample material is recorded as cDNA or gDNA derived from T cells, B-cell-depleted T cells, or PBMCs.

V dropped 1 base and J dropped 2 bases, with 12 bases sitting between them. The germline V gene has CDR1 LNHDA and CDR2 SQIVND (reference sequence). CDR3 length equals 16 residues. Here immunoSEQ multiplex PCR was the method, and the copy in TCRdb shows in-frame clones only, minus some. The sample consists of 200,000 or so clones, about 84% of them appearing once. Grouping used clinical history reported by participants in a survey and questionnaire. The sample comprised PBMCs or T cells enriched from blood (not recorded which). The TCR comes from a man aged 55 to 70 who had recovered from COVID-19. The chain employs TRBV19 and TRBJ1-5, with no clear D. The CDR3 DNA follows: TGTGCCAGTAGTATAGTGAGAGTCCTGGGCAATCAGCCCCAGCATTTT. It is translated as CASSIVRVLGNQPQHF.